This T cell receptor (beta chain) derives from a study of T cells expressing NK-cell markers. Across the whole study: It was from sorted CD3+CD56+NKG2C+, CD3+CD56+NKG2C- and CD3+CD56-NKG2C+ T cells that TCR beta repertoires came. The sequencing cohort of eight donors included seven HCMV-seropositive individuals and one seronegative individual.

The study, taken as a whole, reports: Six or seven donors had dominant NKG2C+ clonotypes that comprised roughly 1.0-8% of their CD8+ T cells.

The CDR3 is 13 residues long. The germline V gene encodes CDR1 MNHNS and CDR2 SASEGT. To note about this clonotype: What it binds is unknown.

TCR beta cDNA was generated via 5'RACE template switching incorporating UMIs. TCRdb reprocessed the 5' RACE reads, with one entry per CDR3 protein and no DNA. The sample includes hundreds of thousands of distinct CDR3 sequences. This clonotype originated in a man aged 18-70 years in good health. Sequencing input: blood T cells: a sorted CD56 or NKG2C T cell subset, CD4+ or CD8+ T cells, or bulk PBMC T cells (not recorded which). The chain uses TRBV6-1 and TRBJ2-1; TCRdb names TRBD1, which stays unverified in the absence of DNA. The CDR3 region is CASSTTGGREQFF.